The 24 T cell receptor beta chains presented below share a single source sample, sequenced in a study of blood T cell repertoires in COVID-19. Here immunoSEQ multiplex PCR was the method, and the copy in TCRdb shows in-frame clones only, minus some. The data hold about 130,000 clones, with around four fifths observed a single time. The sequencing input was peripheral blood. All receptors come from a man aged 60 to 75 who had recovered from COVID-19.

The chain employs TRBV25-1 and TRBJ1-2, with a tentative D call TRBD1 (5 bases). V was pared by 2 bases and J by 7 bases, with 14 bases between. The CDR3 length is 14 residues. CDR1 and CDR2 from the germline V gene are MGHDK and SYGVNS. The CDR3 spells CASSEPGTGRGYTF. The CDR3 DNA reads TGTGCCAGCAGTGAACCCGGCACAGGTCGTGGCTACACCTTC.

This clone was counted at least ten times. CDR3 DNA sequence: TGTGCCAGCAGCTTGGCCGGGACAGGGGACGAGCAGTACTTC. This gives the protein CASSLAGTGDEQYF. The chain joins TRBV5-6 to TRBJ2-7, with TRBD1 matching 10 bases. The ends lost 0 bases at V and 5 bases at J; junction bases unmatched: 2. Per germline, CDR1 SGHDT and CDR2 YYEEEE. The length of the CDR3 is 14 residues.

The chain couples TRBV4-3 to TRBJ1-1; no clear D. This CDR3 region has 14 residues. V dropped 1 base and J dropped 3 bases, with 9 bases sitting between them. CDR1 and CDR2 from the germline V gene are LGHNA and YSLEER. The CDR3 DNA reads as TGCGCCAGCAGCCAAGGTCACCAGGACACTGAAGCTTTCTTT. This sequence encodes CASSQGHQDTEAFF.

The CDR3 coding sequence is TGTGCCAGCAGCCAAGGGAGGACTAGCGGGGGGCCGCAAGAGACCCAGTACTTC. The encoded protein is CASSQGRTSGGPQETQYF. This rearrangement joins TRBV3-1 (or the pseudogene TRBV3-2) to TRBJ2-5, with 14 nucleotides matching TRBD2. CDR1 is LGHDT and CDR2 is YNNKEL in the germline V gene (reference sequence). Trimming at V came to 1 base and at J to 2 bases, leaving 6 bases not matched to a gene. This CDR3 is built from 18 residues.

Points on this clone: The same CDR3 is also encoded by other DNA sequences in this sample. The chain's CDR3 is CASSPGGNYGYTF. As DNA, the CDR3 is TGTGCCAGCAGTCCAGGGGGTAACTATGGCTACACCTTC. The chain employs TRBV12-3 or TRBV12-4 and TRBJ1-2; 7 positions agree with TRBD1. With V trimmed by 5 bases and J by 1 base, 1 base remained unmatched. The CDR3 extends over 13 amino acids.

This chain uses TRBV18 with TRBJ2-7, with a tentative D call TRBD2 (5 bases). V lost 2 bases to trimming and J lost 4 bases, with 9 bases between them. This CDR3 is 13 amino acids long. The germline V gene has CDR1 KGHSH and CDR2 LQKENI. This CDR3 reads CASSPATGYEQYF. The CDR3 DNA is TGTGCCAGCTCACCAGCCACGGGGTACGAGCAGTACTTC.

There are a few counts of this clone. This chain joins TRBV15 and TRBJ2-1; TRBD1 matches 8 bases. Germline-derived CDR1 and CDR2 are LNHNV and YYDKDF (reference sequence). V trimming: 2 bases; J trimming: 2 bases; junction bases outside the gene matches: 8. CDR3 length: 17 amino acids. CDR3: CATSRSTGGTPYNEQFF. The DNA for the CDR3 is TGTGCCACCAGCAGATCCACAGGGGGGACTCCCTACAATGAGCAGTTCTTC.

The V and J genes are TRBV6-5 and TRBJ2-7; 10 positions agree with TRBD1. J lost 7 bases, V lost 5 bases, and 8 bases had no gene match. The CDR3 has 14 residues. From germline, CDR1 is MNHEY and CDR2 SVGAGI. In nucleotides, the CDR3 is TGTGCCAGCAGTCTCCGGGACAGGGGTTATGAGCAGTACTTC. Translating gives CASSLRDRGYEQYF.

The rearrangement uses TRBV24-1 and TRBJ2-5, with D maybe TRBD2 (6 bases). This CDR3 is 13 amino acids long. The germline V and J ends were trimmed by 4 bases and 5 bases, with 10 bases remaining between them. Looked up from germline, CDR1 is KGHDR and CDR2 is SFDVKD. CDR3 nucleotide sequence: TGTGCCACCAGTGAGGCGGGGTCGGAGACCCAGTACTTC. Its translation: CATSEAGSETQYF.

This sequence joins TRBV6-5 and TRBJ1-2; possibly TRBD1 for D (5 bases). Trimming took 6 bases from V and 6 from J, leaving 11 bases between them. This CDR3 is built from 12 residues. Looked up from germline, CDR1 is MNHEY and CDR2 is SVGAGI. The CDR3 protein is CASRDNRDGYTF. CDR3 nucleotides: TGTGCCAGCAGGGACAATCGAGATGGCTACACCTTC.

V usage is TRBV7-9 and J usage is TRBJ1-2; D is ambiguous. Germline CDR1 is SEHNR and CDR2 is FQNEAQ (reference sequence). V shed 1 base and J shed 4 bases, with 7 bases lying between them. The CDR3 runs to 13 residues. The CDR3 DNA follows: TGTGCCAGCAGCTTAGACAGCTTCTATGGCTACACCTTC. Translation: CASSLDSFYGYTF.

V and J are TRBV10-3 and TRBJ2-5; 7 nucleotides line up with TRBD1. This CDR3 is built from 17 residues. CDR1 and CDR2 (germline): ENHRY, SYGVKD. V was clipped by 0 bases and J by 7 bases; unmatched bases: 14. In DNA form, the CDR3 reads TGTGCCATCAGTGAGTCGACTCTAGGGACAGCTCATGGGACCCAGTACTTC. Translated: CAISESTLGTAHGTQYF.

The rearrangement joins TRBV13 to TRBJ1-1; 11 bases map to TRBD1. In germline, CDR1 is PRHDT, CDR2 FYEKMQ (reference sequence). This CDR3 is built from 12 residues. V was clipped by 5 bases and J by 10 bases; unmatched bases: 3. This CDR3 is CASSPGQGGAFF. As DNA, the CDR3 is TGTGCCAGCAGCCCGGGACAGGGGGGAGCTTTCTTT.

The rearrangement links TRBV5-1 to TRBJ2-1; 7 bases line up with TRBD2. Germline trimming cut 0 bases from V and 3 bases from J; bases unmatched to any gene: 6. This CDR3 is 16 amino acids long. The germline V gene has CDR1 SGHRS and CDR2 YFSETQ. The CDR3 nucleotides read TGCGCCAGCAGCTTGGCCAGGCTAGCGGACTACAATGAGCAGTTCTTC. Protein: CASSLARLADYNEQFF.

This clone was detected many times. The J gene is TRBJ1-6, the V gene TRBV5-4; 10 bases align to TRBD1. V lost 4 bases and J lost 6; bases outside the gene matches: 7. This CDR3 has 16 residues. Germline V gene sequence: CDR1 SGHNT, CDR2 YYREEE (reference sequence). Written as DNA, the CDR3 is TGTGCCAGCAGCCCGGGACAGGGGAGTTCTAATTCACCCCTCCACTTT. Residues: CASSPGQGSSNSPLHF.

This chain uses TRBV7-3 with TRBJ2-5, with 8 bases matching TRBD2. The CDR3 consists of 17 residues. The germline V gene has CDR1 SGHTA and CDR2 FQGTGA. V was clipped by 5 bases and J by 5 bases; unmatched bases: 16. Here the CDR3 DNA reads TGTGCCAGCAGCCTAGCGGATAGCGGGAAGCTTGGGGAGACCCAGTACTTC. This gives the protein CASSLADSGKLGETQYF.

The CDR3 DNA reads TGTGCCAGCAGCCAAGTCTCCTTCGGACAGGGATTCAATGAGCAGTTCTTC. Amino acids: CASSQVSFGQGFNEQFF. The gene calls are TRBV3-1 (or the pseudogene TRBV3-2) and TRBJ2-1; 8 bases agree with TRBD1. Germline V CDR1 and CDR2: LGHDT, YNNKEL (reference sequence). V lost 1 base, J lost 6 bases, and 11 bases stayed unmatched. The CDR3 is 17 amino acids.

The V gene is TRBV5-1, the J gene TRBJ2-3, with 8 bases lining up with TRBD2. Germline V gene sequence: CDR1 SGHRS, CDR2 YFSETQ. CDR3 length: 15 amino acids. Trimming cost V 0 bases and J 2 bases; bases outside gene matches: 2. CDR3 sequence reads: CASSLGLAITDTQYF. CDR3 coding DNA: TGCGCCAGCAGCTTGGGACTAGCGATCACAGATACGCAGTATTTT. The whole variable domain, remainder taken from reference TRBV5-1 and TRBJ2-3, is KAGVTQTPRYLIKTRGQQVTLSCSPISGHRSVSWYQQTPGQGLQFLFEYFSETQRNKGNFPGRFSGRQFSNSRSEMNVSTLELGDSALYLCASSLGLAITDTQYFGPGTRLTVL.

This clone was observed a handful of times. This chain links TRBV9 with TRBJ2-1; 11 nucleotides align to TRBD1. This CDR3 has 16 residues. After removal of 4 bases from V and 7 bases from J, the junction contained 10 bases not matched to a gene. Looked up from germline, CDR1 is SGDLS and CDR2 is YYNGEE. The CDR3 nucleotides read TGTGCCAGCAGCCTAGCCGGGACAGGGGGAATAAATGAGCAGTTCTTC. Translating gives CASSLAGTGGINEQFF.

The chain links TRBV24-1 to TRBJ2-1; 11 positions match TRBD2. V lost 3 bases to trimming and J lost 0 bases; unmatched junction nucleotides: 9. Germline CDR1 is KGHDR and CDR2 is SFDVKD. The CDR3 covers 19 residues. CDR3 bases: TGTGCCACCAGTGATCCGGGACTAGCGGTTTCTAGCTCCTACAATGAGCAGTTCTTC. Translating gives CATSDPGLAVSSSYNEQFF.

The gene calls are TRBV2 and TRBJ1-2; TRBD1 might be the D (5 bases). The CDR3 covers 16 residues. The germline V and J ends were trimmed by 1 base and 4 bases, with 16 bases remaining between them. Germline loops: CDR1 SNHLY, CDR2 FYNNEI. The CDR3 DNA reads as TGTGCCAGCAGTGAAGGGCAGGGAACAATATCCTATGGCTACACCTTC. Translated, it gives CASSEGQGTISYGYTF.

This chain joins TRBV7-2 and TRBJ2-3, with 10 bases that match TRBD2. J gave up 3 bases and V 4 bases, and 7 bases lay outside the gene matches. The CDR3 has 16 amino acids. Germline V lookup: CDR1 SGHTA, CDR2 FQGNSA. The CDR3 nucleotides read TGTGCCAGCAGCTGGAGCGGGAGGGCCGGGACAGATACGCAGTATTTT. Translating gives CASSWSGRAGTDTQYF.

This chain uses TRBV27 with TRBJ1-5, with 11 bases that match TRBD1. Germline CDR1 MNHEY, CDR2 SMNVEV (reference sequence). This CDR3 has 15 amino acids. V lost 6 bases to trimming and J lost 6 bases; unmatched junction nucleotides: 7. Here the CDR3 reads CASSSGQGGSQPQHF. Written as DNA, the CDR3 is TGTGCCAGCAGCTCGGGACAGGGGGGGAGTCAGCCCCAGCATTTT.

The chain is built from TRBV27 and TRBJ2-5; D gene uncertain. V gave up 3 bases and J gave up 5 bases, with 10 bases separating them. The CDR3 covers 13 residues. CDR1 and CDR2 from the germline V gene are MNHEY and SMNVEV (reference sequence). The CDR3 region has the DNA TGTGCCAGCAGTTTGAGAGCGCGCGAGACCCAGTACTTC. Its protein is CASSLRARETQYF.